The next 32 T cell receptor beta chains were all read from a single sample in a study of cytomegalovirus exposure and HLA in healthy donors. Vbeta (60) and Jbeta (13) primers were used in the PCR. Assay used: immunoSEQ multiplex PCR; TCRdb lists only in-frame clones, some missing. Here the sample spans some 150,000 clones, about 85% being singletons. Sequencing was performed on PBMCs. Receptors originate from a woman aged 50 to 65 in good health and CMV-seropositive.

The rearrangement joins TRBV28 to TRBJ1-2; D may be TRBD1 (6 bases). The CDR3 has 15 amino acids. Trimming cost V 5 bases and J 3 bases, with 16 bases left between them. Germline values: CDR1 MDHEN, CDR2 SYDVKM. The CDR3 spells CASSPPWGGDYGYTF. Here the CDR3 DNA reads TGTGCCAGCAGTCCGCCTTGGGGGGGCGACTATGGCTACACCTTC.

The CDR3 sequence is CASSLDSGGQNEQFF. The CDR3 nucleotides read TGCGCCAGCAGCTTGGATAGCGGGGGGCAAAATGAGCAGTTCTTC. The chain carries TRBV5-1 and TRBJ2-1, with 10 bases matching TRBD2. CDR3 length: 15 amino acids. The V segment lost 0 bases and the J segment 7 bases; nucleotides outside the gene matches: 4. Germline assignment: CDR1 SGHRS and CDR2 YFSETQ. Combining the CDR3 with reference TRBV5-1 and TRBJ2-1 gives the whole variable domain KAGVTQTPRYLIKTRGQQVTLSCSPISGHRSVSWYQQTPGQGLQFLFEYFSETQRNKGNFPGRFSGRQFSNSRSEMNVSTLELGDSALYLCASSLDSGGQNEQFFGPGTRLTVL.

This sequence joins TRBV12-5 and TRBJ2-3; no clear D gene. Trimming left V 3 bases short and J 4 bases short, with 8 bases between. Germline assignment: CDR1 LGHNT and CDR2 FRNRAP. The CDR3 loop spans 13 amino acids. The DNA for the CDR3 is TGTGCTAGTGGTTTAGGCGGCTCAGATACGCAGTATTTT. Encoded protein: CASGLGGSDTQYF.

CDR3 protein: CASGAGETGWGNTIYF. Written as DNA, the CDR3 is TGTGCCAGCGGTGCCGGAGAAACAGGGTGGGGAAACACCATATATTTT. The chain recombines TRBV6-1 with TRBJ1-3; the D gene is possibly TRBD1 (6 bases). This CDR3 has 16 residues. Trimming cost V 8 bases and J 4 bases, with 21 bases left between them. Germline V gene lookup returns CDR1 MNHNS and CDR2 SASEGT.

The rearrangement uses TRBV6-5 and TRBJ1-2; D gene uncertain. Per germline, CDR1 MNHEY and CDR2 SVGAGI. The CDR3 spans 15 residues. Trimming stripped 7 bases from V and 1 base from J, with 16 bases between. For the CDR3, the DNA is TGTGCCAGCACCGACATTTTCGGCCTTAACTATGGCTACACCTTC. It is translated as CASTDIFGLNYGYTF.

This chain connects TRBV6-6 to TRBJ2-2; D uncertain. V lost 7 bases, J lost 8 bases, and 17 bases lay in between. CDR1 and CDR2 (germline): MNHNY, SVGAGI (reference sequence). The CDR3 is 14 residues long. The CDR3 spells CASNPELGSGELFF. Written as DNA, the CDR3 is TGTGCCAGCAACCCAGAGCTGGGCTCGGGGGAGCTGTTTTTT.

V is TRBV28 and J is TRBJ2-5; possible D gene TRBD2, 6 bases. CDR3 length equals 13 residues. Germline V gene data show CDR1 as MDHEN and CDR2 as SYDVKM. V was pared by 2 bases and J by 4 bases, with 8 bases between. The CDR3 DNA reads as TGTGCCAGCAGTTTAGGGAGGATAGAGACCCAGTACTTC. It specifies CASSLGRIETQYF.

The genes are TRBV7-3 and TRBJ1-5; D perhaps matches TRBD1 (5 bases). Trimming took 5 bases from V and 6 from J, leaving 11 bases between them. Germline V gene sequence: CDR1 SGHTA, CDR2 FQGTGA. The CDR3 covers 13 residues. CDR3: CASSPQGGQPQHF. Here the CDR3 DNA reads TGTGCCAGCAGCCCGCAGGGCGGTCAGCCCCAGCATTTT.

The V call is TRBV29-1, the J call TRBJ1-4; maybe TRBD1 (5 bases). Deletions cut 7 bases from V and 0 bases from J, with 12 bases between. The CDR3 contains 14 residues. The germline V gene has CDR1 SQVTM and CDR2 ANQGSEA. DNA of the CDR3: TGCAGCGCTCTAGACAGAGCAACTAATGAAAAACTGTTTTTT. Encoded protein: CSALDRATNEKLFF.

The chain combines TRBV2 with TRBJ2-7, with TRBD2 identical over 8 bases. Trimming cost V 8 bases and J 4 bases; bases outside gene matches: 13. From germline, CDR1 is SNHLY and CDR2 FYNNEI. The CDR3 loop spans 15 amino acids. The CDR3 DNA is TGTGCCAGCGGATGGGGGGGGACTAGTGAATACGAGCAGTACTTC. It codes for CASGWGGTSEYEQYF.

This chain connects TRBV6-4 to TRBJ2-1; 7 nucleotides agree with TRBD1. The germline gives CDR1 MRHNA, CDR2 SNTAGT. The junction had 8 bases not matched to a gene; V was cut back by 5 bases and J by 4 bases. CDR3 length: 15 amino acids. CDR3 coding DNA: TGTGCCAGCAGTCCCGAACTGACAGGGTACAATGAGCAGTTCTTC. Protein: CASSPELTGYNEQFF.

V gene TRBV4-2 combines with J gene TRBJ1-3, with no clear D. The CDR3 runs to 15 residues. V lost 0 bases to trimming and J lost 4 bases, with 10 bases between them. Germline CDR1 LGHNA, CDR2 YNFKEQ. The CDR3 region is CASSQEIKRGNTIYF. The CDR3 DNA sequence: TGTGCCAGCAGCCAAGAGATTAAGCGGGGAAACACCATATATTTT.

This sequence joins TRBV5-1 and TRBJ1-2; the match to TRBD1 covers 9 bases. The CDR3 runs 13 residues. V lost 0 bases, J lost 8 bases, and 2 bases stayed unmatched. The germline CDR1 and CDR2 sequences are SGHRS and YFSETQ. Written as DNA, the CDR3 is TGCGCCAGCAGCTTGGACAGGGGGCGAGGCTACACCTTC. Translated, it gives CASSLDRGRGYTF.

The rearrangement links TRBV6-5 to TRBJ2-1; 13 bases agree with TRBD2. The V gene's germline CDR1 is MNHEY and CDR2 SVGAGI. CDR3 size: 16 residues. Trimming took 3 bases from V and 5 from J; bases not matched to a gene: 4. The CDR3 bases are TGTGCCAGCAGTTATTCGGGACTAGCGGGGAACAATGAGCAGTTCTTC. Its translation: CASSYSGLAGNNEQFF.

The chain is built from TRBV28 and TRBJ1-1; D is unclear. Between the trimmed V and J ends, which lost 6 bases and 1 base, there was a span of 18 bases. The CDR3 sequence is 16 residues long. Germline V CDR1 and CDR2: MDHEN, SYDVKM. The CDR3 DNA reads TGTGCCAGCAGACGTGAATGGGAGTCAGGGAACACTGAAGCTTTCTTT. Translation: CASRREWESGNTEAFF.

The chain links TRBV5-1 to TRBJ2-4; a possible D gene is TRBD1 (5 bases). CDR1 and CDR2 from the germline V gene are SGHRS and YFSETQ. V lost 2 bases, J lost 9 bases, and 15 bases lay in between. This CDR3 contains 14 residues. CDR3 DNA: TGCGCCAGCAGCTTAGAAAGGGGCTCCGGCATTCAGTACTTC. Translated, it gives CASSLERGSGIQYF.

This chain uses TRBV2 with TRBJ2-1; D ambiguous. In germline, CDR1 is SNHLY, CDR2 FYNNEI. There are 15 residues in the CDR3. V was trimmed by 5 bases and J by 8 bases, leaving 19 bases between them. The DNA of the CDR3 is TGTGCCAGCAGTACCACCCTACTCGTTTCCGATGAGCAGTTCTTC. Its protein product is CASSTTLLVSDEQFF.

V usage is TRBV30 and J usage is TRBJ2-5; no firm D call. The CDR3 sequence is 13 residues long. The germline gives CDR1 GTSNPN, CDR2 SVGIG (reference sequence). The V gene lost 0 bases and the J gene lost 2 bases, with 7 bases spanning the gap. The CDR3 DNA sequence: TGTGCCTGGAGTGTTGGGCTACAAGAGACCCAGTACTTC. It specifies CAWSVGLQETQYF.

This chain uses TRBV19 with TRBJ2-3; TRBD1 matches 9 bases. V lost 5 bases and J lost 5; bases outside the gene matches: 8. CDR3 length equals 15 residues. Germline V gene lookup returns CDR1 LNHDA and CDR2 SQIVND (reference sequence). This chain's CDR3 is CASSEGQGRVDTQYF. As DNA, the CDR3 is TGTGCCAGTAGTGAGGGACAGGGAAGAGTAGATACGCAGTATTTT. The full variable domain, completed using reference TRBV19 and TRBJ2-3, is DGGITQSPKYLFRKEGQNVTLSCEQNLNHDAMYWYRQDPGQGLRLIYYSQIVNDFQKGDIAEGYSVSREKKESFPLTVTSAQKNPTAFYLCASSEGQGRVDTQYFGPGTRLTVL.

CDR3 sequence (DNA): TGTGCCAGCAGCTTAGGGGTGATGGGGAGGGATGAAAAACTGTTTTTT. Amino acids: CASSLGVMGRDEKLFF. This rearrangement joins TRBV7-2 to TRBJ1-4, with D uncertain. The CDR3 spans 16 residues. Germline V CDR1 and CDR2: SGHTA, FQGNSA. Trimming took off 1 base at V and 6 bases at J, with 15 bases between the two ends.

This chain links TRBV5-1 with TRBJ2-5, with a tentative D call TRBD2 (5 bases). Looked up from germline, CDR1 is SGHRS and CDR2 is YFSETQ. There are 14 residues in the CDR3. V lost 6 bases and J lost 7, with 19 bases in between. CDR3 residues: CASKEDSTWGTQYF. The CDR3 DNA reads as TGCGCCAGCAAGGAGGACTCGACATGGGGGACCCAGTACTTC.

This clone was picked up a small number of times. The rearrangement uses TRBV7-9 and TRBJ1-5, with D maybe TRBD1 (6 bases). The V end was cut by 1 base, the J end by 4 bases, with 11 bases between. This CDR3 has 15 residues. Germline lookup yields CDR1 SEHNR and CDR2 FQNEAQ (reference sequence). The chain's CDR3 is CASSLGTDLNQPQHF. In nucleotides, the CDR3 is TGTGCCAGCAGCTTAGGGACAGATCTTAATCAGCCCCAGCATTTT.

The chain has TRBV4-3 and TRBJ2-6; D is perhaps TRBD1 (5 bases). The CDR3 is 16 residues long. The germline gives CDR1 LGHNA, CDR2 YSLEER. V shed 4 bases and J shed 13 bases, with 23 bases lying between them. CDR3 amino acids: CASSRENYRRAGVLTF. DNA for the CDR3: TGCGCCAGCAGCCGAGAAAACTACCGCAGGGCCGGTGTCCTGACTTTC.

The J gene is TRBJ2-1, the V gene TRBV5-1, with a weak D call TRBD1 (5 bases). Germline CDR1 and CDR2: SGHRS and YFSETQ. The CDR3 runs to 17 residues. Trimming removed 4 bases from V and 8 bases from J, with 25 bases in between. Here the CDR3 DNA reads TGCGCCAGCAGCCTGGGGCTGGAGCCCGCCAGAATACATGAGCAGTTCTTC. It translates to CASSLGLEPARIHEQFF.

The chain couples TRBV2 to TRBJ2-5; D might be TRBD1 (6 bases). V was pared by 6 bases and J by 4 bases, with 12 bases between. This CDR3 is built from 13 residues. The V gene's germline CDR1 is SNHLY and CDR2 FYNNEI. This CDR3 reads CASSRGPGETQYF. The CDR3 DNA is TGTGCCAGCAGCAGGGGACCGGGAGAGACCCAGTACTTC.

The gene calls are TRBV27 and TRBJ2-5; 8 bases are shared with TRBD2. The CDR3 length is 17 residues. With 6 bases clipped from V and 0 bases from J, the junction kept 12 bases outside the gene matches. Germline V CDR1 and CDR2: MNHEY, SMNVEV (reference sequence). CDR3: CASSELTSVKYQETQYF. The CDR3 nucleotides are TGTGCCAGCAGCGAATTGACTAGCGTTAAGTACCAAGAGACCCAGTACTTC.

The V call is TRBV5-1, the J call TRBJ2-7; 8 bases are a match to TRBD2. From germline, CDR1 is SGHRS and CDR2 YFSETQ. V dropped 5 bases and J dropped 5; count of bases not matched to a gene: 6. This CDR3 spans 13 amino acids. CDR3 nucleotide sequence: TGCGCCAGCAGTTCTCCTAGCGGGCACGAGCAGTACTTC. Residues: CASSSPSGHEQYF.

The chain links TRBV27 to TRBJ1-1; D not certain. The V gene's germline CDR1 is MNHEY and CDR2 SMNVEV (reference sequence). Trimming cost V 3 bases and J 4 bases, with 15 bases left between them. CDR3 length: 15 residues. The CDR3 region is CASSLLSQRSTEAFF. The CDR3 DNA follows: TGTGCCAGCAGTTTGCTCTCCCAGCGGAGCACTGAAGCTTTCTTT.

This clone was detected only once. The chain uses TRBV29-1 and TRBJ1-2; 11 nucleotides line up with TRBD1. V dropped 5 bases and J dropped 5; count of bases not matched to a gene: 13. CDR1 SQVTM and CDR2 ANQGSEA come from the germline V gene. This CDR3 is built from 16 residues. The CDR3 DNA reads as TGCAGCGTTCCCGGACAGGGGGCAAGCTTAGGGTATGGCTACACCTTC. Translation gives CSVPGQGASLGYGYTF.

The rearrangement links TRBV19 to TRBJ2-6; 7 bases fit TRBD1. The CDR3 is made up of 15 amino acids. V lost 7 bases to trimming and J lost 4 bases; unmatched junction nucleotides: 7. Per the germline V gene, CDR1 is LNHDA and CDR2 is SQIVND (reference sequence). CDR3 coding DNA: TGTGCCAGTAAGCTTGACAGGGCCGGGGCCAACGTCCTGACTTTC. It translates to CASKLDRAGANVLTF.

The CDR3 nucleotides read TGCAGCGTAAGGGACAGTGGGGAGACCCAGTACTTC. It is translated as CSVRDSGETQYF. The V and J genes are TRBV29-1 and TRBJ2-5; 7 bases are a match to TRBD1. V lost 6 bases and J lost 5; bases outside the gene matches: 6. In germline, CDR1 is SQVTM, CDR2 ANQGSEA. The CDR3 contains 12 residues.

The chain recombines TRBV5-1 with TRBJ1-1, with a weak D call TRBD1 (6 bases). The CDR3 runs to 15 residues. The germline V gene has CDR1 SGHRS and CDR2 YFSETQ. V lost 0 bases, J lost 7 bases, and 16 bases lay in between. In DNA, the CDR3 is TGCGCCAGCAGCTTGGTGGGGGGGGCGGAAAATGAAGCTTTCTTT. Protein: CASSLVGGAENEAFF.